This is a list of T cell receptor beta chains from one sample in a study of vaccination effects on CD4 cells after COVID-19. Sequencing used immunoSEQ multiplex PCR; TCRdb keeps in-frame clones, though not all of them. The sample includes approximately 26,000 clones, less than 75% of them seen just once. These receptors are not linked to any known antigen. The sample in question was CD4+ T cells from PBMCs cultured with HCoV-NL63 spike peptides, obtained after COVID-19 vaccination. These receptors originate from a human donor who received a COVID-19 vaccine. CDR3s include the opening cysteine and the closing phenylalanine or tryptophan. Fields, in order: clone size, D gene, J gene, V gene, CDR3 protein, CDR3 DNA. A D gene is named only where the DNA matches it firmly. Clone size is stated in some rows and not others, as once, few, many or a class when expanded.

. | . | TRBJ2-2 | TRBV5-1 | CASSTDSRGELFF | TGCGCCAGCAGCACCGACAGCCGCGGGGAGCTGTTTTTT
. | . | TRBJ2-5 | TRBV10-3 | CAISESSSETQYF | TGTGCCATCAGTGAGTCAAGTTCAGAGACCCAGTACTTC
once | TRBD2 | TRBJ2-2 | TRBV6-6 | CASSASGGANGELFF | TGTGCCAGCAGTGCAAGCGGGGGGGCCAACGGGGAGCTGTTTTTT
. | TRBD1 | TRBJ2-2 | TRBV5-4 | CASSRGQGSNGELFF | TGTGCCAGCAGCCGGGGACAGGGAAGTAACGGGGAGCTGTTTTTT
. | . | TRBJ2-7 | TRBV6-5 | CASSYRGNYEQYF | TGTGCCAGCAGTTACAGGGGTAACTACGAGCAGTACTTC
. | . | TRBJ2-5 | TRBV5-1 | CASSYDSGRVTVKTQYF | TGCGCCAGCAGCTATGACTCGGGCAGGGTAACTGTGAAGACCCAGTACTTC
. | TRBD2 | TRBJ2-1 | TRBV6-6 | CASRVHVTSGIEQFF | TGTGCCAGCAGAGTCCACGTGACTAGCGGGATTGAGCAGTTCTTC
. | TRBD2 | TRBJ2-3 | TRBV14 | CASSPGGAGTDTQYF | TGTGCCAGCAGCCCGGGAGGGGCTGGCACAGATACGCAGTATTTT
few | . | TRBJ1-5 | TRBV19 | CASSIFASLSHQPQHF | TGTGCCAGTAGTATATTTGCGTCGCTATCCCATCAGCCCCAGCATTTT
few | . | TRBJ1-2 | TRBV7-9 | CASSLGVQGRTGYTF | TGTGCCAGCAGCTTAGGGGTACAGGGTAGGACTGGCTACACCTTC
. | . | TRBJ1-5 | TRBV6-1 | CASSEALGYNQPQHF | TGTGCCAGCAGTGAAGCACTGGGCTACAATCAGCCCCAGCATTTT
. | . | TRBJ2-1 | TRBV19 | CASIAGPSYNEQFF | TGTGCCAGTATAGCCGGGCCATCCTACAATGAGCAGTTCTTC
once | . | TRBJ1-1 | TRBV6-5 | CASSYRGRENTEAFF | TGTGCCAGCAGTTACCGAGGCAGGGAGAACACTGAAGCTTTCTTT
. | TRBD1 | TRBJ2-2 | TRBV20-1 | CSASRQGSTGELFF | TGCAGTGCTAGTAGACAGGGGTCCACCGGGGAGCTGTTTTTT
. | . | TRBJ1-2 | TRBV27 | CASSSISQGYGYTF | TGTGCCAGCAGTTCGATCTCTCAGGGCTATGGCTACACCTTC
. | TRBD2 | TRBJ2-3 | TRBV10-1 | CASSEMAGGLKSDTQYF | TGCGCCAGCAGTGAGATGGCGGGAGGGCTTAAATCAGATACGCAGTATTTT
. | . | TRBJ2-3 | TRBV7-8 | CASSLGRYLTDTQYF | TGTGCCAGCAGCTTAGGGAGGTACCTCACAGATACGCAGTATTTT
. | . | TRBJ1-1 | TRBV25-1 | CASSEIDRFMNTEAFF | TGTGCCAGCAGTGAAATAGACAGATTTATGAACACTGAAGCTTTCTTT
. | . | TRBJ1-2 | TRBV29-1 | CSVGQDTNYGYTF | TGCAGCGTTGGCCAGGATACTAACTATGGCTACACCTTC
. | . | TRBJ2-5 | TRBV30 | CAWSTRETQYF | TGTGCCTGGAGTACCAGAGAGACCCAGTACTTC